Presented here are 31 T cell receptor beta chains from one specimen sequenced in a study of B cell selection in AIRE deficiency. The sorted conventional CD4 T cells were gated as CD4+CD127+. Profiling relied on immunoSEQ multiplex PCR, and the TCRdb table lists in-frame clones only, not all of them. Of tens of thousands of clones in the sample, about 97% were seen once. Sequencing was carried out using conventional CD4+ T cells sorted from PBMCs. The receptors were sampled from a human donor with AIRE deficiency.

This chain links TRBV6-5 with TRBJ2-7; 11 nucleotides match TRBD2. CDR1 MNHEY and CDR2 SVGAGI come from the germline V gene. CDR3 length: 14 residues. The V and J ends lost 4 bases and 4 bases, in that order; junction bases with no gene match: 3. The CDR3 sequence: CASSLLAGVYEQYF. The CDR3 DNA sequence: TGTGCCAGCAGTTTACTAGCGGGAGTGTACGAGCAGTACTTC.

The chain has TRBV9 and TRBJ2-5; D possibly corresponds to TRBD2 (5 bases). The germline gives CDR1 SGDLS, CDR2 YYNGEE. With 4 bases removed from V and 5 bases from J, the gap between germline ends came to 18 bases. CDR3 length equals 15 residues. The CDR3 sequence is CASSTGVPPKETQYF. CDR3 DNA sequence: TGTGCCAGCAGCACCGGGGTCCCCCCTAAGGAGACCCAGTACTTC.

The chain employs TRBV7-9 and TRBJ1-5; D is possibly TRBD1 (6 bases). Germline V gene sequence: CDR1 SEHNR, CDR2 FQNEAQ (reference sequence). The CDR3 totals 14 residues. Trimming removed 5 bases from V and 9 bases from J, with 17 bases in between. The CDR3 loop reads CASSANRDGLPQHF. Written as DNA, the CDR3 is TGTGCCAGCAGCGCCAACAGGGACGGATTGCCCCAGCATTTT.

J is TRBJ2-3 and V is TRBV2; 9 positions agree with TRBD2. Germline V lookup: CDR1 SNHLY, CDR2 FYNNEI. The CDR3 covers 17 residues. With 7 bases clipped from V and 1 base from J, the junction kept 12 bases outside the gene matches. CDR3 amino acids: CASIPRLAEGGTDTQYF. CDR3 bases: TGTGCCAGCATTCCAAGACTAGCGGAGGGCGGCACAGATACGCAGTATTTT.

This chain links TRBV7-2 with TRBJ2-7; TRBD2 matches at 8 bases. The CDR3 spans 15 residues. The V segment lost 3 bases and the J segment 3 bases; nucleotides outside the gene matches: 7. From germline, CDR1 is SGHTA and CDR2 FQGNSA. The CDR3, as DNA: TGTGCCAGCAGCTTGAAAGCGGGAGCTAACTACGAGCAGTACTTC. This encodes CASSLKAGANYEQYF.

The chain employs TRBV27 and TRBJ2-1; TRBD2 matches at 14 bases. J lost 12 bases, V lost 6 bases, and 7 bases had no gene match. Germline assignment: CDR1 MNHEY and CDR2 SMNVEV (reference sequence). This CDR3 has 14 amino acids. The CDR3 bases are TGTGCCAGCAGGTCTTCCGGACTAGCGGGAGGGCAGTTCTTC. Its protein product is CASRSSGLAGGQFF.

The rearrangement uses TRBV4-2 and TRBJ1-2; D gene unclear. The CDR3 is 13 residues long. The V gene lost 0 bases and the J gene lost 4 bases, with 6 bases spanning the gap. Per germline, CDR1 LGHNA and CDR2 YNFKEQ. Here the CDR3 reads CASSQDLSYGYTF. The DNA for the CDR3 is TGTGCCAGCAGCCAAGATCTGTCCTATGGCTACACCTTC.

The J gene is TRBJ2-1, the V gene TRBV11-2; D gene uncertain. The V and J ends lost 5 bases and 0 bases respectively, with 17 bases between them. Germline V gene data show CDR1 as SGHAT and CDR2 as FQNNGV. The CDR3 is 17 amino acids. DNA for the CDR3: TGTGCCAGCAGCCCGCAGCCTGGGGATTCCTCCTACAATGAGCAGTTCTTC. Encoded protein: CASSPQPGDSSYNEQFF.

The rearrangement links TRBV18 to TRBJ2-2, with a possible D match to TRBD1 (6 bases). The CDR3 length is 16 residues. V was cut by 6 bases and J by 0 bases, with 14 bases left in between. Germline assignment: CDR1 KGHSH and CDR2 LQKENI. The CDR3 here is CASSVWTDTNTGELFF. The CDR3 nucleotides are TGTGCCAGCTCGGTCTGGACAGATACGAACACCGGGGAGCTGTTTTTT.

In DNA form, the CDR3 reads TGTGCCAGCAGCTTAGCCCCCGGGAGACAAGAGACCCAGTACTTC. This encodes CASSLAPGRQETQYF. J is TRBJ2-5 and V is TRBV11-2, with D possibly being TRBD2 (6 bases). There are 15 residues in the CDR3. The ends were cut back, 1 base at V and 2 bases at J, with 11 bases in the middle. Germline V lookup: CDR1 SGHAT, CDR2 FQNNGV.

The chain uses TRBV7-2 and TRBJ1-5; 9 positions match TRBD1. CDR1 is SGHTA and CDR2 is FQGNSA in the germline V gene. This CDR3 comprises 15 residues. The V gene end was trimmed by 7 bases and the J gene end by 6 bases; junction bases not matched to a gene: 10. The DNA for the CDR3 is TGTGCCAGCACCCGCGGCGGGACAGGGTTTCAGCCCCAGCATTTT. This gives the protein CASTRGGTGFQPQHF. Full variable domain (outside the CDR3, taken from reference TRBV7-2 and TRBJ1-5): GAGVSQSPSNKVTEKGKDVELRCDPISGHTALYWYRQSLGQGLEFLIYFQGNSAPDKSGLPSDRFSAERTGGSVSTLTIQRTQQEDSAVYLCASTRGGTGFQPQHFGDGTRLSIL.

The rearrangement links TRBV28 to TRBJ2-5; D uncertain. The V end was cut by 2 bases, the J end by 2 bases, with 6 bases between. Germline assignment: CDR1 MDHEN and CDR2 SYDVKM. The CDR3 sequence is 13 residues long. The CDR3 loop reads CASSLQGQETQYF. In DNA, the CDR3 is TGTGCCAGCAGTTTACAAGGTCAAGAGACCCAGTACTTC.

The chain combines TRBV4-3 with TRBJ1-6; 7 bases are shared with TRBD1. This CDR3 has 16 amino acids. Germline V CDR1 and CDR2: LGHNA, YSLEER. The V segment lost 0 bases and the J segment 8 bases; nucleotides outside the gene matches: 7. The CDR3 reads CASSQDGTENYSPLHF. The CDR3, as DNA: TGCGCCAGCAGCCAAGATGGGACAGAAAATTATTCACCCCTCCACTTT.

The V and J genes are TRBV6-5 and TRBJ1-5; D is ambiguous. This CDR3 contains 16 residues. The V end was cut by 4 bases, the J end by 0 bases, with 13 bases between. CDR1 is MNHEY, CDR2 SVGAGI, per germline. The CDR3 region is CASSFGRLYSNQPQHF. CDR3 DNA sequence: TGTGCCAGCAGTTTCGGGCGGCTGTATAGCAATCAGCCCCAGCATTTT.

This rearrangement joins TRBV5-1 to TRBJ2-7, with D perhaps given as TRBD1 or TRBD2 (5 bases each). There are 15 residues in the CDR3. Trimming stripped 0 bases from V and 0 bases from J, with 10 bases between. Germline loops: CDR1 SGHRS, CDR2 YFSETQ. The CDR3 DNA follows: TGCGCCAGCAGCTTGGAGCCGGGACGCTCCTACGAGCAGTACTTC. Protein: CASSLEPGRSYEQYF.

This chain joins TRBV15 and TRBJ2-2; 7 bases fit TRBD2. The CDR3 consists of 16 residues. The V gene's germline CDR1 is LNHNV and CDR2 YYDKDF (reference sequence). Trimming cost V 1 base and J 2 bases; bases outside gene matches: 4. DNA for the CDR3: TGTGCCACCAGCAGAGGCCCGGGAGGTAACACCGGGGAGCTGTTTTTT. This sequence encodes CATSRGPGGNTGELFF.

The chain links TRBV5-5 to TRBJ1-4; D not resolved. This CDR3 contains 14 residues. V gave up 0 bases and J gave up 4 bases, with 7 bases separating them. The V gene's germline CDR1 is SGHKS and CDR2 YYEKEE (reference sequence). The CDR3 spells CASSLGQINEKLFF. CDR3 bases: TGTGCCAGCAGCTTGGGGCAGATTAATGAAAAACTGTTTTTT.

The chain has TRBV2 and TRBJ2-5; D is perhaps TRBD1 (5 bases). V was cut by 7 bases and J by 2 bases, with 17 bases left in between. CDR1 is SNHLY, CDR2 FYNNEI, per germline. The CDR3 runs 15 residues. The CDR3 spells CASKGNPIKQETQYF. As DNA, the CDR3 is TGTGCCAGCAAGGGGAACCCCATAAAACAAGAGACCCAGTACTTC.

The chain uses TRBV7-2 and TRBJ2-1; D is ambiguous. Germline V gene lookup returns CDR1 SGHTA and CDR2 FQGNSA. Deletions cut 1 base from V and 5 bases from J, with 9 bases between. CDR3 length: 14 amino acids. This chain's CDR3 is CASSLVLVDNEQFF. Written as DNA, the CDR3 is TGTGCCAGCAGCTTAGTTTTAGTCGACAATGAGCAGTTCTTC. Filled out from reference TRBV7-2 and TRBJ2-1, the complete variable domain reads GAGVSQSPSNKVTEKGKDVELRCDPISGHTALYWYRQSLGQGLEFLIYFQGNSAPDKSGLPSDRFSAERTGGSVSTLTIQRTQQEDSAVYLCASSLVLVDNEQFFGPGTRLTVL.

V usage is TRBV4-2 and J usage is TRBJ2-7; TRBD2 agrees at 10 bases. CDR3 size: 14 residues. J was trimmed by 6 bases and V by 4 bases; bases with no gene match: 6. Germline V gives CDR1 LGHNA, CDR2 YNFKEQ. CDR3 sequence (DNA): TGTGCCAGCAGCCTCGGACTAGCGGCTCTCGAGCAGTACTTC. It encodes CASSLGLAALEQYF.

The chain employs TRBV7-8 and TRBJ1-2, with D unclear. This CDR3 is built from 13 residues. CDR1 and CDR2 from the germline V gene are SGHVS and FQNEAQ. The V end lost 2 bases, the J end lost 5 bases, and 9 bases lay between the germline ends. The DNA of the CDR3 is TGTGCCAGCAGCTTACGTCGGGAATATGGCTACACCTTC. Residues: CASSLRREYGYTF.

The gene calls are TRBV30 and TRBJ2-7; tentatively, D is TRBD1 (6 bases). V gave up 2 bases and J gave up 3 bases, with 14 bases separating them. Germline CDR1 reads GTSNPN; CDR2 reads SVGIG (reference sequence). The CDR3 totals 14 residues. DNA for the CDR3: TGTGCCTGGAGTTTAGTAGGGGGAATCTACGAGCAGTACTTC. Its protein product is CAWSLVGGIYEQYF.

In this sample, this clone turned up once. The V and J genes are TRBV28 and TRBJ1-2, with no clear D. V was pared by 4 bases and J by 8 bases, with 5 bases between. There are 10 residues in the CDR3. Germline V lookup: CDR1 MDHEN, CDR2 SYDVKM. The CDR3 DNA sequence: TGTGCCAGCAGTTCACGGGGCTACACCTTC. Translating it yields CASSSRGYTF.

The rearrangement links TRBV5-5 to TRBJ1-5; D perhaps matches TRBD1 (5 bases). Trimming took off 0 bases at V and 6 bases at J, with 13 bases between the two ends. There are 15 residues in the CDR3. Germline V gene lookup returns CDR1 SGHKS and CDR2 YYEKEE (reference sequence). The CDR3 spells CASSLVGREVQPQHF. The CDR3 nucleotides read TGTGCCAGCAGCTTGGTGGGCAGGGAGGTTCAGCCCCAGCATTTT.

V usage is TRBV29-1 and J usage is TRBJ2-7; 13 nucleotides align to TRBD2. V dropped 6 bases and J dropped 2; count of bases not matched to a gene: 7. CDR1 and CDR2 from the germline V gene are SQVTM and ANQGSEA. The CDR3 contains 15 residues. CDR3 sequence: CSVQGTSGDPYEQYF. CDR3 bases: TGCAGCGTCCAAGGGACTAGCGGGGACCCCTACGAGCAGTACTTC.

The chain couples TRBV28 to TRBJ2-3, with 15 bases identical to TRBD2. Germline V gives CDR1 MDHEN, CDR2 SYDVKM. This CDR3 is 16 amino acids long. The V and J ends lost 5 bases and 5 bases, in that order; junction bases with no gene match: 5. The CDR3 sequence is CASSPGGLAGGDTQYF. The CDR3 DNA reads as TGTGCCAGCAGTCCAGGGGGACTAGCGGGAGGAGATACGCAGTATTTT.

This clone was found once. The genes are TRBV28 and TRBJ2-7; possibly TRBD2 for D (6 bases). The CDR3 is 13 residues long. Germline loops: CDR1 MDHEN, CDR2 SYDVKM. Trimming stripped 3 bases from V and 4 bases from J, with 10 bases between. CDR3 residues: CASSLSGGYEQYF. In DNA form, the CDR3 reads TGTGCCAGCAGTTTGAGTGGGGGGTACGAGCAGTACTTC.

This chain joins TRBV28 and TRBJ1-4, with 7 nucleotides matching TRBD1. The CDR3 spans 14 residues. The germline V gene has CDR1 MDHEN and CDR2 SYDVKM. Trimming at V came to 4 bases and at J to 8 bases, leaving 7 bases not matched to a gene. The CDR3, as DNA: TGTGCCAGCAGTTCCGGGGGACAGAGAGAAAAACTGTTTTTT. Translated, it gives CASSSGGQREKLFF.

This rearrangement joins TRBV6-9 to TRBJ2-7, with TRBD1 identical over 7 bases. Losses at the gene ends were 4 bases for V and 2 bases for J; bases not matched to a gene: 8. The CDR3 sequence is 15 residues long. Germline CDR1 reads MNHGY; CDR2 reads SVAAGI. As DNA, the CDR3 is TGTGCCAGCAGTTTCGGACAGGTAGGGCCCTACGAGCAGTACTTC. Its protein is CASSFGQVGPYEQYF.

The CDR3 spells CASSVAPTTRELFF. CDR3 nucleotide sequence: TGTGCCAGCAGCGTAGCTCCGACAACTCGGGAGCTGTTTTTT. The chain uses TRBV9 and TRBJ2-2, with D uncertain. Trimming removed 0 bases from V and 9 bases from J, with 12 bases in between. Germline CDR1 reads SGDLS; CDR2 reads YYNGEE. The CDR3 totals 14 residues.

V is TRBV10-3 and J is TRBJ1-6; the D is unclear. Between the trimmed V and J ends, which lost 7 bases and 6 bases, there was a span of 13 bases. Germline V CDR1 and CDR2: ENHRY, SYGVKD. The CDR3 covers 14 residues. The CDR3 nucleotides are TGTGCCATCACCTCGGACTTACCTAATTCACCCCTCCACTTT. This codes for CAITSDLPNSPLHF.